The 3 T cell receptor beta chains listed next were all sequenced from one sample in a study of blood T cell repertoires in COVID-19. Profiled with immunoSEQ multiplex PCR; TCRdb holds only in-frame clones, not every one. This repertoire shows roughly 360,000 clones, roughly 77% found once; its top ten account for roughly 1.1%. Specimen: peripheral blood. The receptors stem from a human donor with acute or convalescent COVID-19. The donor label of this sample is uncertain.

The rearrangement uses TRBV28 and TRBJ1-6; 7 bases agree with TRBD1. The germline CDR1 and CDR2 sequences are MDHEN and SYDVKM. Trimming took 1 base from V and 8 from J; bases not matched to a gene: 11. The CDR3 contains 17 residues. CDR3 bases: TGTGCCAGCAGTTTATATATCCCCAGGGGGTTGGATTCACCCCTCCACTTT. Translated: CASSLYIPRGLDSPLHF. Using reference TRBV28 and TRBJ1-6 for the parts outside the CDR3, the full variable domain is DVKVTQSSRYLVKRTGEKVFLECVQDMDHENMFWYRQDPGLGLRLIYFSYDVKMKEKGDIPEGYSVSREKKERFSLILESASTNQTSMYLCASSLYIPRGLDSPLHFGNGTRLTVT.

The V gene is TRBV28, the J gene TRBJ2-7, with D perhaps TRBD1 (5 bases). Trimming cost V 5 bases and J 1 base, with 12 bases left between them. CDR3 size: 14 residues. CDR1 and CDR2 from the germline V gene are MDHEN and SYDVKM. This chain's CDR3 is CASSKRRESYEQYF. As DNA, the CDR3 is TGTGCCAGCAGTAAGCGCAGGGAATCCTACGAGCAGTACTTC.

This chain links TRBV18 with TRBJ1-1, with TRBD1 identical over 9 bases. Germline V gives CDR1 KGHSH, CDR2 LQKENI. The CDR3 totals 16 residues. With 3 bases clipped from V and 1 base from J, the junction kept 6 bases outside the gene matches. The CDR3 protein is CASSPSGQGRNTEAFF. DNA for the CDR3: TGTGCCAGCTCACCCTCGGGACAGGGAAGGAACACTGAAGCTTTCTTT.